The 26 T cell receptor beta chains in this list originate from one sample, sequenced in a study of cytomegalovirus exposure and HLA in healthy donors. Both 60 Vbeta primers and 13 Jbeta primers went into the PCR. This table comes from immunoSEQ multiplex PCR, and its TCRdb copy is limited to in-frame clones, with some not included. The data hold about 200,000 clones, with roughly 80% observed a single time. Sequencing was performed on PBMCs. Every receptor here comes from a man aged 25-40 years in good health and CMV-seronegative.

Worth noting for this clone: One end of the junction fails to match germline, which may point to a read error. The CDR3 here is CASSLRVLGETQYF. The CDR3 DNA follows: TGTGCTAGCAGCTTGCGGGTCCTCGGGGAGACCCAGTACTTC. The chain employs TRBV7-7 and TRBJ2-5; weak D call: TRBD2 (5 bases). Germline V CDR1 and CDR2: SSHAT, FNYEAQ (reference sequence). The CDR3 covers 14 residues.

The chain couples TRBV5-6 to TRBJ1-1; 7 bases map to TRBD1. CDR1 is SGHDT, CDR2 YYEEEE, per germline. The V gene end was trimmed by 5 bases and the J gene end by 3 bases; junction bases not matched to a gene: 4. The CDR3 runs 13 residues. CDR3 bases: TGTGCCAGCAGTCGGGACAGCTACACTGAAGCTTTCTTT. Protein: CASSRDSYTEAFF.

This rearrangement joins TRBV27 to TRBJ2-5; D unclear. Gene TRBJ2-7 matches the end of the DNA better, so the J call may be wrong. There are 16 residues in the CDR3. Germline V gives CDR1 MNHEY, CDR2 SMNVEV (reference sequence). This CDR3 reads CASSPAYSTLSYEQYF. The CDR3 DNA is TGTGCCAGCAGCCCCGCCTACAGCACGCTCAGCTACGAGCAGTACTTC.

The genes are TRBV19 and TRBJ1-6; 8 nucleotides line up with TRBD1. Germline CDR1 reads LNHDA; CDR2 reads SQIVND (reference sequence). CDR3 size: 15 residues. Unmatched junction bases numbered 7, after V lost 5 bases and J lost 7 bases. The CDR3 coding sequence is TGTGCCAGTAGTGATGGGGACAGGAGGAATTCACCCCTCCACTTT. It is translated as CASSDGDRRNSPLHF.

This chain connects TRBV7-2 to TRBJ1-5; possible D gene TRBD1, 6 bases. The CDR3 has 16 residues. Germline CDR1 is SGHTA and CDR2 is FQGNSA. V lost 4 bases and J 1 base, leaving 14 bases between the germline ends. For the CDR3, the DNA is TGTGCCAGCAGCTCTCGGGGGGGCGCGAGCAATCAGCCCCAGCATTTT. This encodes CASSSRGGASNQPQHF.

The chain links TRBV28 to TRBJ1-6, with 11 bases fitting TRBD1. Losses at the gene ends were 11 bases for V and 10 bases for J; bases not matched to a gene: 16. The CDR3 contains 16 residues. Germline V gene lookup returns CDR1 MDHEN and CDR2 SYDVKM. The DNA for the CDR3 is TGTGCCGGCTACGGGACAGGGGGTCCAAATGGCTCACCCCTCCACTTT. Translation: CAGYGTGGPNGSPLHF. Complete variable domain (other parts from reference TRBV28 and TRBJ1-6): DVKVTQSSRYLVKRTGEKVFLECVQDMDHENMFWYRQDPGLGLRLIYFSYDVKMKEKGDIPEGYSVSREKKERFSLILESASTNQTSMYLCAGYGTGGPNGSPLHFGNGTRLTVT.

Only one count was recorded for this clone. Here the CDR3 reads CASSLLAQETQYF. The CDR3 bases are TGCGCCAGCAGCTTACTAGCCCAAGAGACCCAGTACTTC. The chain recombines TRBV5-1 with TRBJ2-5; D possibly corresponds to TRBD2 (6 bases). Trimming cost V 2 bases and J 1 base, with 6 bases left between them. The CDR3 length is 13 residues. Germline values: CDR1 SGHRS, CDR2 YFSETQ. The entire variable domain, with the rest obtained from reference TRBV5-1 and TRBJ2-5, is as follows: KAGVTQTPRYLIKTRGQQVTLSCSPISGHRSVSWYQQTPGQGLQFLFEYFSETQRNKGNFPGRFSGRQFSNSRSEMNVSTLELGDSALYLCASSLLAQETQYFGPGTRLLVL.

The chain links TRBV7-9 to TRBJ1-4; TRBD1 agrees at 12 bases. This CDR3 has 17 amino acids. V was clipped by 3 bases and J by 3 bases; unmatched bases: 5. CDR1 and CDR2 from the germline V gene are SEHNR and FQNEAQ (reference sequence). The CDR3: CASSLGTGGLANEKLFF. The DNA of the CDR3 is TGTGCCAGCAGCTTGGGGACAGGGGGCCTGGCTAATGAAAAACTGTTTTTT.

Note on this clone: A read error is possible here, since a much larger clone lies one base away. The CDR3 bases are TGTGCCAGCAGCCGGACAGGGAACACTGAAGCTTTCTTT. Amino acids: CASSRTGNTEAFF. The gene calls are TRBV27 and TRBJ1-1; 7 bases align to TRBD1. The germline V gene has CDR1 MNHEY and CDR2 SMNVEV (reference sequence). The CDR3 is made up of 13 amino acids. J gave up 1 base and V 6 bases, and 2 bases lay outside the gene matches.

The chain is built from TRBV7-2 and TRBJ2-2; D perhaps matches TRBD1 (6 bases). With 4 bases removed from V and 7 bases from J, the gap between germline ends came to 10 bases. This CDR3 has 13 amino acids. CDR1 and CDR2 from the germline V gene are SGHTA and FQGNSA. CDR3 amino acids: CASSSTGVGELFF. For the CDR3, the DNA is TGTGCCAGCAGCTCGACAGGTGTCGGGGAGCTGTTTTTT.

V gene TRBV28 combines with J gene TRBJ2-7; perhaps TRBD2 as D (7 bases). Germline assignment: CDR1 MDHEN and CDR2 SYDVKM. This CDR3 is built from 14 residues. Trimming took off 7 bases at V and 3 bases at J, with 16 bases between the two ends. CDR3 in DNA: TGTGCCAGCAAAGTCCCGGGGGGCAACTACGAGCAGTACTTC. Translation gives CASKVPGGNYEQYF. Full variable domain (remainder filled in from reference TRBV28 and TRBJ2-7): DVKVTQSSRYLVKRTGEKVFLECVQDMDHENMFWYRQDPGLGLRLIYFSYDVKMKEKGDIPEGYSVSREKKERFSLILESASTNQTSMYLCASKVPGGNYEQYFGPGTRLTVT.

A remark on this clone: Germline is not matched at one junction end, which may reflect a read error. This sequence joins TRBV10-3 and TRBJ1-2; 8 bases fit TRBD1. CDR3 length: 15 amino acids. The V gene's germline CDR1 is ENHRY and CDR2 SYGVKD. CDR3 sequence (DNA): TGTGCCATCAGTGATCCTGGAGCCAATGGGGACAGGCATCACTTC. This sequence encodes CAISDPGANGDRHHF.

CDR3 loop: CASSPPLAGSGANVLTF. The CDR3 DNA reads TGTGCCAGCAGCCCACCGCTAGCGGGGTCTGGGGCCAACGTCCTGACTTTC. J is TRBJ2-6 and V is TRBV7-9; 9 bases are shared with TRBD2. V dropped 5 bases and J dropped 1; count of bases not matched to a gene: 6. Germline V gene lookup returns CDR1 SEHNR and CDR2 FQNEAQ (reference sequence). The CDR3 runs to 17 residues.

On this clone: The DNA is omitted, as the CDR3 cannot be located on it reliably, and the CDR3 follows TCRdb's listing. The chain uses TRBV5-4 and TRBJ2-7; TRBD2, the table's D call, was not compared with the DNA. The CDR3 spans 11 residues, counting both ends. The germline CDR1 and CDR2 sequences are SGHNT and YYREEE (reference sequence). This CDR3 reads CASSSSGEQYF.

The V call is TRBV10-1, the J call TRBJ2-7; 7 bases are shared with TRBD2. V lost 8 bases to trimming and J lost 7 bases; unmatched junction nucleotides: 8. The CDR3 has 12 residues. The germline CDR1 and CDR2 sequences are WNHNN and SYGVQD (reference sequence). In DNA form, the CDR3 reads TGCGCCAGCTCCCGGGAGGTTGGGGAGCAGTACTTC. Translating it yields CASSREVGEQYF.

There are a few counts of this clone. CDR3 sequence reads: CASSLETGGSDTQYF. The CDR3 coding sequence is TGTGCCAGCAGCTTAGAGACAGGGGGTAGTGATACGCAGTATTTT. V and J are TRBV7-9 and TRBJ2-3; 9 bases fit TRBD1. Trimming at V came to 1 base and at J to 6 bases, leaving 5 bases not matched to a gene. Germline values: CDR1 SEHNR, CDR2 FQNEAQ (reference sequence). This CDR3 comprises 15 residues.

This clone was seen a single time. The chain has TRBV15 and TRBJ2-1, with 9 bases matching TRBD2. The germline gives CDR1 LNHNV, CDR2 YYDKDF (reference sequence). This CDR3 has 19 amino acids. With 3 bases clipped from V and 2 bases from J, the junction kept 14 bases outside the gene matches. CDR3 protein: CATSSYLVGSGGPYNEQFF. The CDR3 DNA is TGTGCCACCAGCAGCTATCTTGTTGGTAGCGGGGGACCCTACAATGAGCAGTTCTTC.

CDR3 amino acids: CASSSTGGPYNEQFF. CDR3 DNA: TGTGCCAGCAGTAGCACGGGGGGTCCCTACAATGAGCAGTTCTTC. The V call is TRBV6-5, the J call TRBJ2-1, with TRBD2 matching 7 bases. Germline trimming cut 5 bases from V and 2 bases from J; bases unmatched to any gene: 6. The CDR3 runs 15 residues. CDR1 is MNHEY, CDR2 SVGAGI, per germline.

This chain connects TRBV27 to TRBJ1-1; D remains unclear. The V end lost 0 bases, the J end lost 2 bases, and 4 bases lay between the germline ends. This CDR3 spans 13 amino acids. The germline CDR1 and CDR2 sequences are MNHEY and SMNVEV (reference sequence). CDR3 amino acids: CASSLSLNTEAFF. The CDR3 bases are TGTGCCAGCAGTTTATCATTAAACACTGAAGCTTTCTTT.

This clone appeared a few times. V is TRBV13 and J is TRBJ1-6; 7 nucleotides align to TRBD1. V shed 2 bases and J 5 bases; nucleotides not matched to a gene: 6. The CDR3 spans 16 residues. The germline V gene has CDR1 PRHDT and CDR2 FYEKMQ (reference sequence). The chain's CDR3 is CASSLSPTGNNSPLHF. For the CDR3, the DNA is TGTGCCAGCAGCTTAAGCCCGACAGGGAATAATTCACCCCTCCACTTT. Complete variable domain (other parts from reference TRBV13 and TRBJ1-6): AAGVIQSPRHLIKEKRETATLKCYPIPRHDTVYWYQQGPGQDPQFLISFYEKMQSDKGSIPDRFSAQQFSDYHSELNMSSLELGDSALYFCASSLSPTGNNSPLHFGNGTRLTVT.

This chain joins TRBV2 and TRBJ2-7; 11 bases are a match to TRBD2. J gave up 2 bases and V 2 bases, and 11 bases lay outside the gene matches. CDR3 length: 18 residues. Germline V gene sequence: CDR1 SNHLY, CDR2 FYNNEI. The CDR3 protein is CASSEWSLAGAAAYEQYF. DNA for the CDR3: TGTGCCAGCAGTGAATGGTCACTAGCGGGGGCAGCGGCCTACGAGCAGTACTTC.

Here the CDR3 reads CASSLLQGAGELFF. CDR3 sequence (DNA): TGTGCCAGCAGCTTATTACAGGGTGCCGGGGAGCTGTTTTTT. The chain links TRBV7-8 to TRBJ2-2, with D perhaps TRBD1 (6 bases). Between the trimmed V and J ends, which lost 2 bases and 6 bases, there was a span of 10 bases. This CDR3 region has 14 residues. Germline values: CDR1 SGHVS, CDR2 FQNEAQ.

This clone appeared once. This chain links TRBV11-2 with TRBJ2-7; maybe TRBD2 (6 bases). This CDR3 has 16 residues. Trimming stripped 4 bases from V and 5 bases from J, with 21 bases between. CDR1 is SGHAT and CDR2 is FQNNGV in the germline V gene. The CDR3 protein is CASSSRWDSKRDEQYF. CDR3 DNA: TGTGCCAGCAGCTCCCGCTGGGACTCGAAAAGGGACGAGCAGTACTTC.

This clone is a singleton in its sample. V is TRBV19 and J is TRBJ1-5, with TRBD1 matching 7 bases. The CDR3 length is 15 residues. In germline, CDR1 is LNHDA, CDR2 SQIVND (reference sequence). Trimming removed 5 bases from V and 0 bases from J; junction bases left unmatched: 4. CDR3 region: CASSVAGGSNQPQHF. The CDR3 DNA is TGTGCCAGTAGTGTGGCAGGGGGTAGCAATCAGCCCCAGCATTTT.

This clone was detected only once. J is TRBJ2-1 and V is TRBV5-1; possible D gene TRBD1, 6 bases. CDR3 length: 15 amino acids. The ends were cut back, 1 base at V and 0 bases at J, with 8 bases in the middle. Germline V gives CDR1 SGHRS, CDR2 YFSETQ. The CDR3 DNA sequence: TGCGCCAGCAGCTTGCAGGGGAGCTCCTACAATGAGCAGTTCTTC. This gives the protein CASSLQGSSYNEQFF. The full variable domain, in which reference TRBV5-1 and TRBJ2-1 provide the parts outside the CDR3, is KAGVTQTPRYLIKTRGQQVTLSCSPISGHRSVSWYQQTPGQGLQFLFEYFSETQRNKGNFPGRFSGRQFSNSRSEMNVSTLELGDSALYLCASSLQGSSYNEQFFGPGTRLTVL.

V usage is TRBV2 and J usage is TRBJ1-6; the D is unclear. V lost 6 bases to trimming and J lost 4 bases, with 7 bases between them. Germline V gene sequence: CDR1 SNHLY, CDR2 FYNNEI. The CDR3 is 13 amino acids. Here the CDR3 reads CASRQTYNSPLHF. Written as DNA, the CDR3 is TGTGCCAGCAGACAGACATATAATTCACCCCTCCACTTT. Drawing the rest from reference TRBV2 and TRBJ1-6, the complete variable domain is EPEVTQTPSHQVTQMGQEVILRCVPISNHLYFYWYRQILGQKVEFLVSFYNNEISEKSEIFDDQFSVERPDGSNFTLKIRSTKLEDSAMYFCASRQTYNSPLHFGNGTRLTVT.